This T cell receptor (beta chain) came from a study of tumor and adjacent non-tumor tissue in lung cancer. For the study at large: Aged roughly 30 to 85 years, patients included 10 men and 4 or 5 women with stage I to III disease. Study-wide points: Significantly higher TCR diversity was found in tumor than normal lung.

Notes on this clonotype: Its matching antigen is unknown. This clone may be a read error of a much larger clone one base away. This is likely a read error, given that the CDR3 carries no conserved phenylalanine or tryptophan at its end.

TCRbeta libraries were built with three rounds of nested PCR, modified from ARM-PCR. TCRdb ran MiXCR on the multiplex PCR reads and lists one entry per CDR3 protein. The repertoire holds around 74,000 distinct CDR3 sequences, with around 70% as singletons. The template was RNA from unsorted bulk tissue. Distant lung tissue was collected more than 3 cm away from the tumor edge. CDR1 and CDR2 from the germline V gene are MNHNS and SASEGT. The V end was cut by 2 bases, the J end by 4 bases, with 8 bases between. The CDR3 covers 14 residues. The sample consisted of distant non-tumor lung tissue. The TCR originated in a woman aged 50 to 60 with non-small cell lung cancer. This chain joins TRBV6-1 and TRBJ2-2; a possible D gene is TRBD1 (6 bases). CDR3: CASSEQGTTGELFL. The CDR3 DNA follows: TGTGCCAGCAGTGAACAGGGGACCACCGGGGAGCTGTTTCTT.